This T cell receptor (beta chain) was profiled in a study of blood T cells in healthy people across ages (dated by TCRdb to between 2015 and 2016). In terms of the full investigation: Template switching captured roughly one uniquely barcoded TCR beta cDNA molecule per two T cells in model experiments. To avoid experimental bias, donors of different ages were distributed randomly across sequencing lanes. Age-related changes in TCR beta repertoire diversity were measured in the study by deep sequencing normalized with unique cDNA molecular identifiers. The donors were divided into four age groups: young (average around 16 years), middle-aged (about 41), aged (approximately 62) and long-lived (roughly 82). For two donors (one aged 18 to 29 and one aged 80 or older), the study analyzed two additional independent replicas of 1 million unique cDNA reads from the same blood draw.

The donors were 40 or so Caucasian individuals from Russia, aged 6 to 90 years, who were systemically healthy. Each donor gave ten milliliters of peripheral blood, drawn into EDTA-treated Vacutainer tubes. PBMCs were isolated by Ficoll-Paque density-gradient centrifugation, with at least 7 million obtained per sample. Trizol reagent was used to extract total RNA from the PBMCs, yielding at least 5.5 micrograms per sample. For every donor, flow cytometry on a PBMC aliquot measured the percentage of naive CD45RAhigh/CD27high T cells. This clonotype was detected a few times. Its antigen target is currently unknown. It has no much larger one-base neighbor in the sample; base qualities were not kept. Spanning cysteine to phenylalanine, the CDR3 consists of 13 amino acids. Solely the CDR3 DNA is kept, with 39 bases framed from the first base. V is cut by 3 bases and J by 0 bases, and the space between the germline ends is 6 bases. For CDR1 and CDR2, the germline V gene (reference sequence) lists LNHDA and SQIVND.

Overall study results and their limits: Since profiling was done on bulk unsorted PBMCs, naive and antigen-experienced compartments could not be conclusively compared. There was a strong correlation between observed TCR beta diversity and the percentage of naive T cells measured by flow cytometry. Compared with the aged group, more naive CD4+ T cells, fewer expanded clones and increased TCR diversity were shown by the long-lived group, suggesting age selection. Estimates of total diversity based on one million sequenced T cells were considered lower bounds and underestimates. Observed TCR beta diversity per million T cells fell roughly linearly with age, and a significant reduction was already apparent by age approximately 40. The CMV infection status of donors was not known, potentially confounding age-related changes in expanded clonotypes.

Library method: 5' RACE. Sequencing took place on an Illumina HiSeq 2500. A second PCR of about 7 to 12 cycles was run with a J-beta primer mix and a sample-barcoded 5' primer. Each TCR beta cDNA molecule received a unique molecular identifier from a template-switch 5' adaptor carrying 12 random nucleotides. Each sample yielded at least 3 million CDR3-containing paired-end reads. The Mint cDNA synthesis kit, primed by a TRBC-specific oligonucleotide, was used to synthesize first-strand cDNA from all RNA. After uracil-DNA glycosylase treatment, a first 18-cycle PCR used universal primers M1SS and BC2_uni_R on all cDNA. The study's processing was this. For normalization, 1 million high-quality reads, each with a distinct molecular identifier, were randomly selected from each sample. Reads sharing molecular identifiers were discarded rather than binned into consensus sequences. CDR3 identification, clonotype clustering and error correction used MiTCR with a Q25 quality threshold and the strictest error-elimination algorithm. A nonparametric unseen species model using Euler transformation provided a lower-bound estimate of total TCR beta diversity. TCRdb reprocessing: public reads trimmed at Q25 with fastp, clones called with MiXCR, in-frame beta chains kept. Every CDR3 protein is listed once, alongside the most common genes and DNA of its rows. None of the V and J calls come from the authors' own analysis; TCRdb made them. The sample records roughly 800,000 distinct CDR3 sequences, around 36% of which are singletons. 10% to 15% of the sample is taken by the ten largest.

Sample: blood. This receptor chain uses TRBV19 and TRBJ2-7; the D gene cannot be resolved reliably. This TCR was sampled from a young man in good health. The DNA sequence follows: TGTGCCAGTAGTATCAGTTTCTCCTACGAGCAGTACTTC. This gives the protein CASSISFSYEQYF.